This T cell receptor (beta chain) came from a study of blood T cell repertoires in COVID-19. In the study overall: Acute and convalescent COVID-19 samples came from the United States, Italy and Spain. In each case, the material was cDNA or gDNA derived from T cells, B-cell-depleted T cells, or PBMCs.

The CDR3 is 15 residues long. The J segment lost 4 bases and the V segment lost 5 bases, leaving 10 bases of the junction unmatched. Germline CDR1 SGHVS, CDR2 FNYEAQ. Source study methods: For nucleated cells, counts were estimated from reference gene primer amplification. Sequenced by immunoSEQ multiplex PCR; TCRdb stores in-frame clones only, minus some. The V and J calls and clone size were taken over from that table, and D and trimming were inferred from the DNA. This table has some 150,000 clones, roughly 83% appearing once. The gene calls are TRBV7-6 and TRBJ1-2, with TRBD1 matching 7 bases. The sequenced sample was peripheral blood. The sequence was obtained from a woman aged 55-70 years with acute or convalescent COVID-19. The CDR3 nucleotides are TGTGCCAGCAGCCTGAGACAGGGCTATCGCTATGGCTACACCTTC. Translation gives CASSLRQGYRYGYTF.